This TCR beta chain stems from a study of early T cells in non-severe SARS-CoV-2 infection. The overall study: Bulk RNA isolated from unsorted whole blood underwent sequencing; chains were not paired. General study findings and limits: Clonotype matching in VDJdb favored anti-spike CD8 responses and did not capture private and CD4 specificities.

The CDR3 totals 16 residues. The V and J ends lost 6 bases and 3 bases respectively, with 17 bases between them. Germline V lookup: CDR1 KGHDR, CDR2 SFDVKD. As part of library construction, unique molecular identifiers were attached to individual cDNA molecules. TCRdb passed the 5' RACE reads through MiXCR, listing each CDR3 protein once. Counted here are under 25,000 distinct CDR3 sequences, around 4.6% occurring once; the ten biggest clones make up roughly 15%. This clonotype was seen at least ten times. Its antigen is not identified. Sequenced material: whole blood. The rearrangement uses TRBV24-1 and TRBJ2-1; D perhaps matches TRBD1 (5 bases). This clonotype was obtained from an adult who was a healthcare worker with PCR-confirmed SARS-CoV-2 infection or an uninfected control (not recorded which). The CDR3 loop reads CATSPSGRAYYNEQFF. The CDR3 region has the DNA TGTGCCACCAGTCCCTCGGGCAGGGCCTACTACAATGAGCAGTTCTTC.